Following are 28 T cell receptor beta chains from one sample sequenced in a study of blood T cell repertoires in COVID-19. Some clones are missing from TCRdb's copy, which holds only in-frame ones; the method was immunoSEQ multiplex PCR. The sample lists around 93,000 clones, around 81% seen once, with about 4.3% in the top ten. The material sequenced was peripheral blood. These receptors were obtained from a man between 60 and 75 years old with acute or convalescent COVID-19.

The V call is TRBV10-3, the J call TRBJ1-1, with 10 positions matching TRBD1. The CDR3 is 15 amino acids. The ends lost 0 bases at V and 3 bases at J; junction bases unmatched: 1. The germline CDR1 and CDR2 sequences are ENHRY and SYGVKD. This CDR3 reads CAISESGQGYTEAFF. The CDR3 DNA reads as TGTGCCATCAGTGAGTCGGGACAGGGGTACACTGAAGCTTTCTTT.

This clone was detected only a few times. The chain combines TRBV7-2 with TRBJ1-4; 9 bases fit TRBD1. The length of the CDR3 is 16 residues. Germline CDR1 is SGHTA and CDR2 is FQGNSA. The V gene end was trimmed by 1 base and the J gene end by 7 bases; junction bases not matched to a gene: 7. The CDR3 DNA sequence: TGTGCCAGCAGCTTAGGGCCACAGGGGGCTGGTGAAAAACTGTTTTTT. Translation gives CASSLGPQGAGEKLFF.

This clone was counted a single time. The CDR3 DNA sequence: TGTGCCAGCAGCTGGTCCGGGACAGGGCAAGAGACCCAGTACTTC. This sequence encodes CASSWSGTGQETQYF. This chain joins TRBV7-2 and TRBJ2-5; 9 bases agree with TRBD1. This CDR3 has 15 residues. Unmatched junction bases numbered 5, after V lost 4 bases and J lost 2 bases. Germline CDR1 and CDR2: SGHTA and FQGNSA.

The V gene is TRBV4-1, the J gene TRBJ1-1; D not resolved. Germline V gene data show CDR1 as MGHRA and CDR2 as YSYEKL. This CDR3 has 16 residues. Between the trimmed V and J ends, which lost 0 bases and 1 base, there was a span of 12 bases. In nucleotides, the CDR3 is TGCGCCAGCAGCCAAGATGTAGAGGAAGGGAACACTGAAGCTTTCTTT. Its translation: CASSQDVEEGNTEAFF.

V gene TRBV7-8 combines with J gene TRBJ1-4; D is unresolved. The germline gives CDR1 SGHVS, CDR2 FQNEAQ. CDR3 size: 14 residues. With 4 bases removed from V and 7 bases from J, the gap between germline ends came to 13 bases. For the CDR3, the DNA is TGTGCCAGCAGCTCCCCCTCCGAGGGTGAAAAACTGTTTTTT. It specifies CASSSPSEGEKLFF.

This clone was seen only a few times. The CDR3 spells CASSEGLAVHTGELFF. The CDR3 DNA follows: TGTGCCAGCAGTGAAGGACTGGCCGTGCACACCGGGGAGCTGTTTTTT. J is TRBJ2-2 and V is TRBV6-4, with a possible D match to TRBD2 (5 bases). V was trimmed by 3 bases and J by 3 bases, leaving 14 bases between them. Germline assignment: CDR1 MRHNA and CDR2 SNTAGT. The CDR3 sequence is 16 residues long.

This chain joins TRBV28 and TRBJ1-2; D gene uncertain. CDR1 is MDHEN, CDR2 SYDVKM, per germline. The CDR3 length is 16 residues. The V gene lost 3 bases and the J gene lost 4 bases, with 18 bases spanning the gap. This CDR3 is CASSLTRFPQGYGYTF. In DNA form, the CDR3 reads TGTGCCAGCAGTTTGACTCGATTCCCACAAGGCTATGGCTACACCTTC.

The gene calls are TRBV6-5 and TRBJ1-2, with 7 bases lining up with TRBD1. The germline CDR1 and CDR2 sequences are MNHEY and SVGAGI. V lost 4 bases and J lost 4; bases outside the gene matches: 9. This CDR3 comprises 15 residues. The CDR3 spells CASSFQQGLGYGYTF. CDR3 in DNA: TGTGCCAGCAGTTTTCAACAGGGGTTGGGCTATGGCTACACCTTC.

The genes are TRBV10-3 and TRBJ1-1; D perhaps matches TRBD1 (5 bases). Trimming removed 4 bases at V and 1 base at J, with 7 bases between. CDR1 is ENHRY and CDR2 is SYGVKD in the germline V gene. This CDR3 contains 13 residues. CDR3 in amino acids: CAISAQGNTEAFF. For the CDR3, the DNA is TGTGCCATCAGTGCCCAGGGGAACACTGAAGCTTTCTTT.

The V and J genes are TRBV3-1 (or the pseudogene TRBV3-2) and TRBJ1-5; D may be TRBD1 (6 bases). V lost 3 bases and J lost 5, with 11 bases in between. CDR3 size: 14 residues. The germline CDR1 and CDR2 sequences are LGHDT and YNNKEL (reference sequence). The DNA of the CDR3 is TGTGCCAGCAGCCAGGGGGCGAAAGATCAGCCCCAGCATTTT. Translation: CASSQGAKDQPQHF.

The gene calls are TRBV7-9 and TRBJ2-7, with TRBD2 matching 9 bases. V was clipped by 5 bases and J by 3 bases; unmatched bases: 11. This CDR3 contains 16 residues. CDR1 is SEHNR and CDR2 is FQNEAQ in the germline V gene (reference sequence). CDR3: CASSLIPSGGLYEQYF. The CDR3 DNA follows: TGTGCCAGCAGCCTCATCCCAAGCGGGGGGCTCTACGAGCAGTACTTC.

The DNA for the CDR3 is TGTGCCAGCAGTTTGGTGGTAAGCCAGCCCCAGCATTTT. Protein sequence: CASSLVVSQPQHF. This chain links TRBV27 with TRBJ1-5; D remains ambiguous. The CDR3 totals 13 residues. Deletions cut 3 bases from V and 7 bases from J, with 10 bases between. The germline V gene encodes CDR1 MNHEY and CDR2 SMNVEV (reference sequence).

CDR3 in DNA: TGCAGTGCTAGTGACAGGGCCTCCTACGAGCAGTACTTC. Translated, it gives CSASDRASYEQYF. V and J are TRBV20-1 and TRBJ2-7, with 7 bases aligning to TRBD1. Germline V gene lookup returns CDR1 DFQATT and CDR2 SNEGSKA (reference sequence). The V gene end was trimmed by 3 bases and the J gene end by 0 bases; junction bases not matched to a gene: 2. This CDR3 has 13 amino acids.

Here the CDR3 reads CAITGTGADTQYF. CDR3 nucleotides: TGTGCCATCACCGGGACAGGGGCAGATACGCAGTATTTT. The chain links TRBV10-3 to TRBJ2-3; 10 bases line up with TRBD1. This CDR3 is 13 amino acids long. V trimming: 7 bases; J trimming: 4 bases; junction bases outside the gene matches: 2. Looked up from germline, CDR1 is ENHRY and CDR2 is SYGVKD.

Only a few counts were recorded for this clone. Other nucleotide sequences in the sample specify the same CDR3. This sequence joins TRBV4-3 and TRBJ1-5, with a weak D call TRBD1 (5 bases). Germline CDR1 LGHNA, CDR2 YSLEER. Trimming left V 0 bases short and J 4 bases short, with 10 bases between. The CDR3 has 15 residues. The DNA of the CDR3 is TGCGCCAGCAGCCAAGATCCGGGGGGTAATCAGCCCCAGCATTTT. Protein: CASSQDPGGNQPQHF.

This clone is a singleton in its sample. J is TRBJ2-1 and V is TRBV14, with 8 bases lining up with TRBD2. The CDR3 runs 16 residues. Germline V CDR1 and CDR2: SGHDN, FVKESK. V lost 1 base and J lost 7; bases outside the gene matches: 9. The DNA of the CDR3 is TGTGCCAGCAGCCAAGGGACGGGAGGGCCTCGGAATGAGCAGTTCTTC. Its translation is CASSQGTGGPRNEQFF.

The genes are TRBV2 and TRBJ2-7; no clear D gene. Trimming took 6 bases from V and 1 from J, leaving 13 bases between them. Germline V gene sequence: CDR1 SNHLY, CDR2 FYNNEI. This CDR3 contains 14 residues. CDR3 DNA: TGTGCCAGCAGCCCAGTATTATCTTCCTACGAGCAGTACTTC. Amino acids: CASSPVLSSYEQYF. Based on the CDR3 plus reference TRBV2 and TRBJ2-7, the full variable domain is EPEVTQTPSHQVTQMGQEVILRCVPISNHLYFYWYRQILGQKVEFLVSFYNNEISEKSEIFDDQFSVERPDGSNFTLKIRSTKLEDSAMYFCASSPVLSSYEQYFGPGTRLTVT.

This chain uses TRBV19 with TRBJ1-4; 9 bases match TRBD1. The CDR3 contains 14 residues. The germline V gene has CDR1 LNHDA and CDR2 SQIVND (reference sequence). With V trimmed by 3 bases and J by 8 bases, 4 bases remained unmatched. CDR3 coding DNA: TGTGCCAGTAGTATGGGACAGGGTAAGGAAAAACTGTTTTTT. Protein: CASSMGQGKEKLFF. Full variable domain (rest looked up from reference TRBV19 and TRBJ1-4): DGGITQSPKYLFRKEGQNVTLSCEQNLNHDAMYWYRQDPGQGLRLIYYSQIVNDFQKGDIAEGYSVSREKKESFPLTVTSAQKNPTAFYLCASSMGQGKEKLFFGSGTQLSVL.

The CDR3 sequence is CSVQGQANYGYTF. CDR3 nucleotide sequence: TGCAGCGTACAGGGTCAAGCTAACTATGGCTACACCTTC. V is TRBV29-1 and J is TRBJ1-2; D may be TRBD1 (6 bases). V was cut by 6 bases and J by 0 bases, with 11 bases left in between. Germline lookup yields CDR1 SQVTM and CDR2 ANQGSEA. This CDR3 comprises 13 residues. The whole variable domain, remainder taken from reference TRBV29-1 and TRBJ1-2, is SAVISQKPSRDICQRGTSLTIQCQVDSQVTMMFWYRQQPGQSLTLIATANQGSEATYESGFVIDKFPISRPNLTFSTLTVSNMSPEDSSIYLCSVQGQANYGYTFGSGTRLTVV.

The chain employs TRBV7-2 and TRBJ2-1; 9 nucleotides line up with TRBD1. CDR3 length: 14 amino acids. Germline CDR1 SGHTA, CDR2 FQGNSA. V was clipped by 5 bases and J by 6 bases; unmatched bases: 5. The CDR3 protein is CASSTDRGANEQFF. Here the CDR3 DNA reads TGTGCCAGCAGCACCGACAGGGGGGCCAATGAGCAGTTCTTC.

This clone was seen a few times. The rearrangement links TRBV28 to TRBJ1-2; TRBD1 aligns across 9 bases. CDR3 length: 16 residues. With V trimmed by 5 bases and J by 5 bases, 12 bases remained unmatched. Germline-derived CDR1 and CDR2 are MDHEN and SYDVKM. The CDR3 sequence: CASSPLGQGDGYGYTF. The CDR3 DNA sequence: TGTGCCAGCAGTCCGCTGGGACAGGGAGATGGATATGGCTACACCTTC.

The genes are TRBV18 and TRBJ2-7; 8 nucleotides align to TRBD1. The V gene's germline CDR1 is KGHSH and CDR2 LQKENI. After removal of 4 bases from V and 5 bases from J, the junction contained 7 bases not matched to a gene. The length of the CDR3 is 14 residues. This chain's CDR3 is CASSLRTGTHEQYF. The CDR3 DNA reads TGTGCCAGCTCACTTAGGACAGGGACCCACGAGCAGTACTTC.

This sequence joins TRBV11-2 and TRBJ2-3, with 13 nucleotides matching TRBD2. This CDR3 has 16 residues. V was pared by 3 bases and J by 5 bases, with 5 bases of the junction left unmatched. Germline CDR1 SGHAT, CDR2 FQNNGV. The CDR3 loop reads CASSFGTSGKGDTQYF. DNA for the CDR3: TGTGCCAGCAGCTTCGGGACTAGCGGGAAAGGAGATACGCAGTATTTT.

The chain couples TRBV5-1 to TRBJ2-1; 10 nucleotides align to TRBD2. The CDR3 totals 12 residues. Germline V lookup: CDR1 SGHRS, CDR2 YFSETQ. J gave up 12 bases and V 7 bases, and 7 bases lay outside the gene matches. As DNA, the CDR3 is TGCGCCAGCTCTAGCGGGAGTCGGGGGCAGTTCTTC. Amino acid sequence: CASSSGSRGQFF.

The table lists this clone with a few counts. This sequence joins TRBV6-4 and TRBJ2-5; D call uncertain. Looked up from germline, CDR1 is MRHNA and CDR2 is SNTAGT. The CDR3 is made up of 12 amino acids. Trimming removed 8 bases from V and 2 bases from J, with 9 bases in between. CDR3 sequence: CASVDLQETQYF. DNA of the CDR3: TGTGCCAGCGTCGACTTACAAGAGACCCAGTACTTC.

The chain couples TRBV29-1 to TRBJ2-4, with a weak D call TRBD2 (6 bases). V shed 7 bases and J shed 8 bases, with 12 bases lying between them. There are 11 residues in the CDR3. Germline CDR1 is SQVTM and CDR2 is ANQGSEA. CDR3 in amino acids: CSGREGDIQYF. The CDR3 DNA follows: TGCAGCGGGCGGGAAGGGGACATTCAGTACTTC.

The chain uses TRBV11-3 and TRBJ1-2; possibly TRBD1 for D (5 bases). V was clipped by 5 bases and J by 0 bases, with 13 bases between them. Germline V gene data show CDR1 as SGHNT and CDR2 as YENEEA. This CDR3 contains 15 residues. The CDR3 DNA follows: TGTGCCAGCAGCCCAACAGGTTTAGCTAACTATGGCTACACCTTC. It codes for CASSPTGLANYGYTF.

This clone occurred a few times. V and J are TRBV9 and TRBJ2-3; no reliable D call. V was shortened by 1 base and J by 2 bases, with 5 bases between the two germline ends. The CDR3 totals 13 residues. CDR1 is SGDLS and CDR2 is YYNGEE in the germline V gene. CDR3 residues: CASSVPHTDTQYF. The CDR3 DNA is TGTGCCAGCAGCGTACCCCACACAGATACGCAGTATTTT.